This T cell receptor beta chain was sequenced in a study of cytomegalovirus exposure and HLA in healthy donors. Study findings and constraints: It was only CMV serostatus that was available as immune exposure information. Among donors in an Asian-associated ancestry cluster, a later analysis reportedly found fewer N-insertions than the approximately 670-donor mean. The authors assumed roughly uniform sequencing depth across donors for presence/absence analyses. A cluster of highly shared sequence variants was likely a sequencing artifact.

The CDR3 extends over 16 amino acids. Germline V lookup: CDR1 LGHNA, CDR2 YSLEER. V lost 2 bases and J lost 0; bases outside the gene matches: 2. The study ran its PCR with 60 Vbeta and 13 Jbeta primers. The data were produced by immunoSEQ multiplex PCR, yet TCRdb's version contains in-frame clones alone and is incomplete. The table includes approximately 93,000 clones, 82% detected once. Notes on this clone: Its antigen is as yet unknown.

The receptor was derived from a man in his forties or fifties in good health and CMV-seronegative. Specimen: PBMCs. The chain uses TRBV4-3 and TRBJ2-1; TRBD2 aligns across 9 bases. CDR3 sequence: CASSQISGSSYNEQFF. In nucleotides, the CDR3 is TGCGCCAGCAGCCAAATTAGCGGGAGCTCCTACAATGAGCAGTTCTTC.